These T cell receptor beta chains were read from a single sample in a study of blood T cell repertoires in COVID-19. TCRdb keeps only in-frame clones here, not all; method: immunoSEQ multiplex PCR. The sample has over 300,000 clones, 88% seen once. Specimen: PBMCs or T cells enriched from blood (not recorded which). The origin of the receptors is a woman aged 25-40 years with acute COVID-19. The conserved cysteine and the conserved F or W are not part of the CDR3 here. The order of the fields is CDR3 length, J gene, V gene, clone size, CDR3 protein. Not every row has a clone size; where given, it reads once, few, many or a size class.

length: 13; J: TRBJ2-7; V: TRBV25-1; size: NA; CDR3: ASSGGGGWPYEQY
length: 12; J: TRBJ2-2; V: TRBV7-3; size: NA; CDR3: ASSIQQGAGELF
length: 15; J: TRBJ1-6; V: TRBV6-1; size: once; CDR3: ASSDKGRGPYNSPLH
length: 12; J: TRBJ1-2; V: TRBV5-6; size: NA; CDR3: ASSPGTGVYGYT
length: 12; J: TRBJ1-5; V: TRBV2; size: NA; CDR3: ASTPDRNSKPQH
length: 14; J: TRBJ1-1; V: TRBV7-8; size: NA; CDR3: ASSLASWGQNTEAF
length: 13; J: TRBJ1-1; V: TRBV7-2; size: NA; CDR3: ASSSRTGARVEAF
length: 12; J: TRBJ1-1; V: TRBV6-5; size: once; CDR3: ASTQQPLVSEAF
length: 12; J: TRBJ1-6; V: TRBV30; size: NA; CDR3: AWSGDIGDSPLH
length: 14; J: TRBJ1-2; V: TRBV6-2/TRBV6-3; size: NA; CDR3: ASSFTGTGGYYGYT
length: 12; J: TRBJ2-1; V: TRBV11-3; size: few; CDR3: ASSLAGGAVEQF
length: 12; J: TRBJ1-3; V: TRBV24-1; size: NA; CDR3: ATSDSGSGNTIY
length: 12; J: TRBJ1-4; V: TRBV4-1; size: NA; CDR3: ASSHFSPTEKLF
length: 13; J: TRBJ2-3; V: TRBV6-5; size: few; CDR3: ASRISGGASDTQY
length: 12; J: TRBJ1-5; V: TRBV30; size: NA; CDR3: AWSLMERAQPQH
length: 15; J: TRBJ1-2; V: TRBV9; size: NA; CDR3: ASSARGQGFFNYGYT
length: 11; J: TRBJ1-5; V: TRBV2; size: NA; CDR3: ASSGRGYQPQH
length: 11; J: TRBJ1-1; V: TRBV9; size: few; CDR3: ASSVGGATEAF
length: 13; J: TRBJ1-3; V: TRBV28; size: NA; CDR3: ASSTPGTSGNTIY
length: 13; J: TRBJ2-2; V: TRBV11-2; size: NA; CDR3: ASRPRSGGTGELF
length: 10; J: TRBJ2-5; V: TRBV19; size: NA; CDR3: ASTGETGTQY
length: 13; J: TRBJ2-7; V: TRBV10-2; size: NA; CDR3: ASSEFQRGWHEQY
length: 13; J: TRBJ2-2; V: TRBV2; size: NA; CDR3: ASSSASGAAGELF
length: 12; J: TRBJ1-3; V: TRBV29-1; size: NA; CDR3: SVEDQAQGNTIY
length: 11; J: TRBJ1-2; V: TRBV30; size: NA; CDR3: AWGSTVNYGYT
length: 12; J: TRBJ2-3; V: TRBV10-3; size: NA; CDR3: ATLAAPSTDTQY
length: 13; J: TRBJ2-7; V: TRBV5-6; size: few; CDR3: ASSGGQGPLYEQY
length: 11; J: TRBJ1-2; V: TRBV5-1; size: NA; CDR3: ASSLAGNYGYT